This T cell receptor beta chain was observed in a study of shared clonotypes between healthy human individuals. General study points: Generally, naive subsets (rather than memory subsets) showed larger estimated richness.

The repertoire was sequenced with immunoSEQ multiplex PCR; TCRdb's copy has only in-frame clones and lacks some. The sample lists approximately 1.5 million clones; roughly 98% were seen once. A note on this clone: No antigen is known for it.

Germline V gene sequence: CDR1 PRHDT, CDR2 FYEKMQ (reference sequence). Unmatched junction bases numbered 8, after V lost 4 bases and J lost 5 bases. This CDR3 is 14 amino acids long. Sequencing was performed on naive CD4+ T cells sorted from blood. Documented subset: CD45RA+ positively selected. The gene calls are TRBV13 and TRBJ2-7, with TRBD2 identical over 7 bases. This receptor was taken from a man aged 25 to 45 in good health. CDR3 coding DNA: TGTGCCAGCAGCTCTAGGGGAGGGGTCAACGAGCAGTACTTC. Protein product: CASSSRGGVNEQYF.